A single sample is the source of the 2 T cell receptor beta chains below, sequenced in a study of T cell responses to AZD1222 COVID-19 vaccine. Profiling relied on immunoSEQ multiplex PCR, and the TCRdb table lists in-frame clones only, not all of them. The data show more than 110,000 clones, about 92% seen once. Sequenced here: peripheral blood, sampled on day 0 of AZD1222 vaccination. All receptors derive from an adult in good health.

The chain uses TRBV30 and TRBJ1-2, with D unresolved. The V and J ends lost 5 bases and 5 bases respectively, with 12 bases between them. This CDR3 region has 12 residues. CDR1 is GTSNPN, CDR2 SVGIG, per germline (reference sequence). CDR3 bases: TGTGCCTGGCTAGGGTCGGGGTATGGCTACACCTTC. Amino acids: CAWLGSGYGYTF.

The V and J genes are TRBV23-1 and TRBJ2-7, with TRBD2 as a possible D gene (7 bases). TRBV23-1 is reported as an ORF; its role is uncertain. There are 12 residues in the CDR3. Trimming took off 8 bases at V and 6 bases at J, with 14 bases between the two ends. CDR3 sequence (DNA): TGCGCCAGCTGCCTAGGGGGGGCCGAGCAGTACTTC. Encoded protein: CASCLGGAEQYF.